The source of this TCR beta chain is a study of cytomegalovirus exposure and HLA in healthy donors. Across the study: Among some 400 genotyped donors, roughly 80% fell in the Caucasian-associated ancestry cluster. Whole-study results and caveats: According to reports, the classifier identified cytomegalovirus status with high specificity and sensitivity. A later analysis reportedly found that, within productive TCRs, an Asian-associated ancestry cluster had fewer N-insertions than the mean observed across the roughly 700 donors.

PCR used 60 Vbeta primers and 13 Jbeta primers. Clones were sequenced by immunoSEQ multiplex PCR, and TCRdb holds only the in-frame ones, with some missing. This repertoire comprises about 200,000 clones; its ten largest clones make up 0.65% to 0.75%. Comments on this clone: Its cognate antigen is unknown.

The specimen sequenced was PBMCs. This TCR came from a boy aged 5-17 years in good health and CMV-seronegative.

DNA of the CDR3: TGTGCCAGCAGCTTAGAGGGGGCCAGAAGGGCCCAGCATTTT. This translates into CASSLEGARRAQHF. The chain joins TRBV7-2 to TRBJ1-5; 7 bases map to TRBD1. Trimming at V came to 1 base and at J to 11 bases, leaving 8 bases not matched to a gene. The CDR3 is 14 amino acids. The germline gives CDR1 SGHTA, CDR2 FQGNSA.